These 8 T cell receptor beta chains share one sample of origin, sequenced in a study of early T cells in non-severe SARS-CoV-2 infection. TCRdb used MiXCR to reprocess the 5' RACE reads, holding one entry per CDR3 protein. The sample lists fewer than 60,000 distinct CDR3 sequences, roughly a tenth occurring once. The sample here was whole blood, taken at baseline. These receptors originate from an adult who was a healthcare worker with PCR-confirmed SARS-CoV-2 infection or an uninfected control (not recorded which).

The gene calls are TRBV3-1 and TRBJ2-5; weak D call: TRBD2 (6 bases). The CDR3 spans 14 residues. CDR1 and CDR2 from the germline V gene are LGHDT and YNNKEL (reference sequence). V lost 2 bases and J 6 bases, leaving 13 bases between the germline ends. CDR3 loop: CASSQLDRGKTQYF. In DNA form, the CDR3 reads TGTGCCAGCAGCCAACTAGACCGGGGGAAGACCCAGTACTTC.

The chain employs TRBV5-5 and TRBJ1-2; the D is unclear. This CDR3 has 14 amino acids. Per the germline V gene, CDR1 is SGHKS and CDR2 is YYEKEE (reference sequence). Trimming stripped 4 bases from V and 8 bases from J, with 18 bases between. The CDR3 loop is CASSPEIGPGGYTF. CDR3 DNA sequence: TGTGCCAGCAGCCCGGAGATTGGGCCCGGCGGCTACACCTTC. Full variable domain (outside the CDR3, taken from reference TRBV5-5 and TRBJ1-2): DAGVTQSPTHLIKTRGQQVTLRCSPISGHKSVSWYQQVLGQGPQFIFQYYEKEERGRGNFPDRFSARQFPNYSSELNVNALLLGDSALYLCASSPEIGPGGYTFGSGTRLTVV.

This clonotype was seen a handful of times. V usage is TRBV27 and J usage is TRBJ2-7; D call uncertain. CDR1 and CDR2 from the germline V gene are MNHEY and SMNVEV (reference sequence). CDR3 length: 14 amino acids. V shed 6 bases and J shed 5 bases, with 17 bases lying between them. CDR3 sequence (DNA): TGTGCCAGCAGGAGGCGCCTCCTCCTAGACGAGCAGTACTTC. Amino acids: CASRRRLLLDEQYF.

The chain joins TRBV14 to TRBJ1-2, with D perhaps matching TRBD1 (5 bases). Germline V CDR1 and CDR2: SGHDN, FVKESK. Trimming cost V 4 bases and J 3 bases, with 18 bases left between them. The CDR3 extends over 16 amino acids. The CDR3 here is CASSLGSARGYYGYTF. The CDR3 DNA reads as TGTGCCAGCAGCCTTGGTTCGGCCCGGGGGTACTATGGCTACACCTTC.

This clonotype came up a few times. CDR3 DNA: TGTGCCAGCAGCGTGGTGGGACAAGATACGCAGTATTTT. This sequence encodes CASSVVGQDTQYF. This chain uses TRBV5-4 with TRBJ2-3, with D tentatively TRBD1 (6 bases). Looked up from germline, CDR1 is SGHNT and CDR2 is YYREEE (reference sequence). This CDR3 comprises 13 residues. Trimming shortened V by 4 bases and J by 5 bases, and 11 bases separated the two germline ends.

This clonotype has a count of ten or more. V gene TRBV20-1 combines with J gene TRBJ2-7; tentative D call: TRBD2 (5 bases). Per germline, CDR1 DFQATT and CDR2 SNEGSKA (reference sequence). The ends were cut back, 0 bases at V and 0 bases at J, with 9 bases in the middle. CDR3 length: 14 amino acids. The CDR3 spells CSARDLGSSYEQYF. DNA of the CDR3: TGCAGTGCTAGAGATTTAGGGAGCTCCTACGAGCAGTACTTC.

This clonotype has a count of ten or more. V usage is TRBV11-2 and J usage is TRBJ2-1; D tentatively fits TRBD1 or TRBD2 (5 bases each). Germline CDR1 reads SGHAT; CDR2 reads FQNNGV. Trimming left V 1 base short and J 0 bases short, with 13 bases between. CDR3 length: 17 amino acids. The CDR3 loop reads CASSLGTGPSSYNEQFF. CDR3 nucleotide sequence: TGTGCCAGCAGCTTAGGAACGGGGCCGAGCTCCTACAATGAGCAGTTCTTC.

This clonotype was counted at least ten times. The CDR3 DNA reads TGTGCCAGCAGTGACGGCGGGGATACGCAGTATTTT. This codes for CASSDGGDTQYF. The genes are TRBV5-5 and TRBJ2-3; perhaps TRBD2 as D (5 bases). Germline values: CDR1 SGHKS, CDR2 YYEKEE (reference sequence). V lost 5 bases, J lost 6 bases, and 10 bases lay in between. This CDR3 contains 12 residues.